A selection of T cell receptor beta chains follows, all from one sample in a study of STAT5B mutations in CD4+ large granular lymphocyte leukemia. TCRdb's copy holds only in-frame clones and misses some; the assay was immunoSEQ multiplex PCR. The sample holds under 40,000 clones, approximately 81% seen once. The sequenced sample was CD4+ T cells from blood buffy coats. The receptors come from a human donor in good health. Both conserved end residues are part of each CDR3. Fields, in order: D gene, V gene, J gene, clone size, CDR3 protein, CDR3 DNA. A D gene is named only where the DNA matches it firmly. The size entry is marked missing in some rows and otherwise reads once, few, many or a size class.

d_gene: .
v_gene: TRBV2
j_gene: TRBJ2-1
abundance: .
CDR3aa: CASSEQGYNEQFF
CDR3nt: TGTGCCAGCAGCGAACAGGGCTACAATGAGCAGTTCTTC

d_gene: .
v_gene: TRBV5-6
j_gene: TRBJ2-1
abundance: .
CDR3aa: CASSLPSSYNEQFF
CDR3nt: TGTGCCAGCAGCTTGCCGAGCTCCTACAATGAGCAGTTCTTC

d_gene: TRBD1
v_gene: TRBV9
j_gene: TRBJ2-5
abundance: .
CDR3aa: CASSARQGVKETQYF
CDR3nt: TGTGCCAGCAGCGCGCGACAGGGGGTAAAAGAGACCCAGTACTTC

d_gene: .
v_gene: TRBV4-3
j_gene: TRBJ1-1
abundance: few
CDR3aa: CASSLGRGIGTEAFF
CDR3nt: TGCGCCAGCAGCCTCGGACGGGGGATTGGCACTGAAGCTTTCTTT

d_gene: .
v_gene: TRBV30
j_gene: TRBJ1-2
abundance: .
CDR3aa: CAWSVTATGYGYTF
CDR3nt: TGTGCCTGGAGTGTTACAGCCACGGGGTATGGCTACACCTTC

d_gene: .
v_gene: TRBV18
j_gene: TRBJ2-2
abundance: .
CDR3aa: CASSPSRGGSDTGELFF
CDR3nt: TGTGCCAGCTCGCCAAGCCGCGGGGGCTCGGACACCGGGGAGCTGTTTTTT

d_gene: .
v_gene: TRBV7-2
j_gene: TRBJ2-6
abundance: .
CDR3aa: CASSNAYSGANVLTF
CDR3nt: TGTGCCAGCAGCAACGCTTATTCTGGGGCCAACGTCCTGACTTTC

d_gene: .
v_gene: TRBV9
j_gene: TRBJ1-3
abundance: .
CDR3aa: CASSSGGSGNTIYF
CDR3nt: TGTGCCAGCAGCTCCGGGGGCTCTGGAAACACCATATATTTT

d_gene: TRBD1
v_gene: TRBV19
j_gene: TRBJ1-1
abundance: .
CDR3aa: CASSSGTGDNTEAFF
CDR3nt: TGTGCCAGTAGCTCCGGGACAGGGGATAACACTGAAGCTTTCTTT

d_gene: TRBD2
v_gene: TRBV9
j_gene: TRBJ2-5
abundance: .
CDR3aa: CASSLLGSGEETQYF
CDR3nt: TGTGCCAGCAGCCTGCTGGGTAGCGGGGAGGAGACCCAGTACTTC

d_gene: TRBD1
v_gene: TRBV6-1
j_gene: TRBJ2-7
abundance: .
CDR3aa: CASRGQGAGEQYF
CDR3nt: TGTGCCTCGAGGGGGCAGGGGGCGGGGGAGCAGTACTTC